Listed below are T cell receptor beta chains from one sample, sequenced in a study of blood T cell repertoires in COVID-19. Profiled with immunoSEQ multiplex PCR; TCRdb holds only in-frame clones, not every one. The sample yields about 270,000 clones, approximately 82% seen once. Sequences were obtained from peripheral blood. Receptors originate from a woman aged 18-30 years with acute or convalescent COVID-19. Both conserved end residues are part of each CDR3. The order of the fields is V gene, clone size, D gene, J gene, CDR3 protein, CDR3 DNA. A D gene is named only where the DNA matches it firmly. The size field is filled for only some rows; it gives once, few, many or a size class.

TRBV7-9	once	NA	TRBJ1-1	CASSSPGKGKTEAFF	TGTGCCAGCAGCTCCCCTGGGAAGGGGAAAACTGAAGCTTTCTTT
TRBV4-2	NA	NA	TRBJ1-2	CASSQGRTTNYGYTF	TGTGCCAGCAGCCAAGGGAGAACAACTAACTATGGCTACACCTTC
TRBV3-1/TRBV3-2	NA	NA	TRBJ2-7	CASSQQGSLYEQYF	TGTGCCAGCAGCCAACAGGGGTCGCTCTACGAGCAGTACTTC
TRBV10-2	NA	TRBD1	TRBJ2-7	CASRNMGQGKDYEQYF	TGCGCCAGCAGGAATATGGGACAGGGCAAGGACTACGAGCAGTACTTC
TRBV6-2/TRBV6-3	NA	TRBD2	TRBJ2-7	CASSSILGTSGSSYEQYF	TGTGCCAGCAGTTCTATACTCGGGACTAGCGGGAGTTCCTACGAGCAGTACTTC
TRBV28	few	NA	TRBJ2-5	CASSSSQKGGRRETQYF	TGTGCCAGCAGTTCGTCCCAGAAGGGGGGGAGACGAGAGACCCAGTACTTC
TRBV11-2	NA	NA	TRBJ2-3	CASSPRSDTQYF	TGTGCCAGCAGCCCTAGATCTGATACGCAGTATTTT
TRBV11-2	NA	NA	TRBJ2-7	CASSFSYEQYF	TGTGCCAGCAGCTTCTCGTACGAGCAGTACTTC
TRBV19	NA	NA	TRBJ1-4	CASRPGGVGRGEKLFF	TGTGCCAGTAGACCGGGAGGGGTGGGGCGAGGAGAAAAACTGTTTTTT
TRBV13	NA	NA	TRBJ1-2	CASSINRDSYNYGYTF	TGTGCCAGCAGCATTAACCGGGACTCTTATAACTATGGCTACACCTTC
TRBV6-2/TRBV6-3	NA	NA	TRBJ1-5	CASSYSGAGENQPQHF	TGTGCCAGCAGTTACTCAGGGGCAGGGGAAAATCAGCCCCAGCATTTT
TRBV14	NA	NA	TRBJ2-7	CASSQGARGTYEQYF	TGTGCCAGCAGCCAAGGGGCACGGGGGACCTACGAGCAGTACTTC
TRBV27	NA	NA	TRBJ2-7	CASSSGFGYEQYF	TGTGCCAGCAGTTCAGGGTTTGGGTACGAGCAGTACTTC
TRBV5-6	NA	NA	TRBJ1-6	CASRRSISQSSSYNSPLHF	TGTGCCAGCAGACGTAGCATTAGTCAGTCCAGCTCCTATAATTCACCCCTCCACTTT
TRBV21-1	NA	NA	TRBJ2-4	CASSPSKNIQYF	TGTGCCAGCAGCCCGAGCAAAAACATTCAGTACTTC
TRBV27	NA	NA	TRBJ2-7	CASSLQGPYEQYF	TGTGCCAGCAGTTTACAGGGTCCCTACGAGCAGTACTTC
TRBV6-6	NA	TRBD2	TRBJ2-3	CASSRLAGGATDTQYF	TGTGCCAGCAGTCGACTGGCGGGGGGGGCTACGGATACGCAGTATTTT
TRBV6-5	NA	NA	TRBJ1-5	CASSPPGVYQPQHF	TGTGCCAGCAGCCCCCCCGGGGTTTATCAGCCCCAGCATTTT
TRBV5-1	once	TRBD1	TRBJ2-3	CASRWTGGADTQYF	TGCGCCAGCAGATGGACAGGGGGCGCAGATACGCAGTATTTT